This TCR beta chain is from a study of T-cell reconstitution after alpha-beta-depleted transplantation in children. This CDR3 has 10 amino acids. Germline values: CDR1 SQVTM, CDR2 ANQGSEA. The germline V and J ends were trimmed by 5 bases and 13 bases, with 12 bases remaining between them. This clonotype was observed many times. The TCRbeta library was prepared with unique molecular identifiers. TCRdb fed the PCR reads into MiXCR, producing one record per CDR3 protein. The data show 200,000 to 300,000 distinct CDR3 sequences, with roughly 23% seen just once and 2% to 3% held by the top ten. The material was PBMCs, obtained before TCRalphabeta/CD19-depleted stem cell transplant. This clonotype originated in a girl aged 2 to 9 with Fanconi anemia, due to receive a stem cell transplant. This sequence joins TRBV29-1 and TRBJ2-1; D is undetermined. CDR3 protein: CSVWASGQFF. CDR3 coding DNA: TGCAGCGTTTGGGCTTCGGGTCAGTTCTTC.